This T cell receptor (beta chain) was obtained from a study of CD8 T cells in Susac syndrome. After extraction with the RNeasy kit, about 0.45 to 1 ug of the RNA was reverse transcribed using random hexamers. TCRdb reprocessed the immunoSEQ multiplex PCR reads with MiXCR, giving one entry per CDR3 protein. This repertoire shows hundreds of thousands of distinct CDR3 sequences, roughly 93% found once; its top ten account for around 0.15%. The germline V and J ends were trimmed by 7 bases and 10 bases, with 11 bases remaining between them. This CDR3 is built from 12 residues. The germline V gene encodes CDR1 MDHEN and CDR2 SYDVKM.

The receptor comes from a human donor with Susac syndrome. The specimen was CD4+ T cells from PBMCs. This chain uses TRBV28 with TRBJ1-6; D is perhaps TRBD1 (5 bases). CDR3: CASNLGESPLHF. CDR3 nucleotide sequence: TGTGCCAGCAACTTAGGGGAATCACCCCTCCACTTT.